This T cell receptor beta chain was recorded in a study of cytomegalovirus exposure and HLA in healthy donors. Study-wide findings and caveats: A list of 150 to 200 TCR beta chains associated with cytomegalovirus was given.

A remark on this clone: The antigen is undetermined.

The germline V and J ends were trimmed by 5 bases and 7 bases, with 15 bases remaining between them. Germline CDR1 reads SGHTA; CDR2 reads FQGTGA. CDR3 length: 15 residues. The PCR made use of 60 Vbeta and 13 Jbeta primers. Only in-frame clones appear in the TCRdb table, and some are missing; sequencing was by immunoSEQ multiplex PCR. Of under 200,000 clones in the sample, 70% to 85% are singletons; the top ten hold about 6.8%. This TCR derives from a man aged 50-59 years in good health and CMV-seropositive. The chain employs TRBV7-3 and TRBJ1-6, with a weak D call TRBD1 (5 bases). The specimen was PBMCs. CDR3 coding DNA: TGTGCCAGCAGCCCCTCGGGGGGAGCGAATTCACCCCTCCACTTT. This gives the protein CASSPSGGANSPLHF.